This T cell receptor beta chain is drawn from a study of blood T cells in healthy people across ages. The CDR3 loop spans 15 amino acids. The V gene's germline CDR1 is SGHRS and CDR2 YFSETQ. Trimming took 0 bases from V and 4 from J; bases not matched to a gene: 5. It was with a sample-barcoded 5' primer and a J-beta primer mix that a second PCR of roughly 7 to 12 cycles was run. TCRdb reanalysed the 5' RACE reads using MiXCR and keeps one entry per CDR3 protein. The table has some 930,000 distinct CDR3 sequences, approximately 32% seen once. This sample also belongs to another study, concerning T cells of mothers and their children.

The J gene is TRBJ1-2, the V gene TRBV5-1; TRBD1 agrees at 8 bases. Input material: blood. The TCR sequence derives from a woman between 35 and 50 years old in good health. Written as DNA, the CDR3 is TGCGCCAGCAGCTTGGTCCAGGGGGCGTGCTATGGCTACACCTTC. This translates into CASSLVQGACYGYTF. Filled out from reference TRBV5-1 and TRBJ1-2, the complete variable domain reads KAGVTQTPRYLIKTRGQQVTLSCSPISGHRSVSWYQQTPGQGLQFLFEYFSETQRNKGNFPGRFSGRQFSNSRSEMNVSTLELGDSALYLCASSLVQGACYGYTFGSGTRLTVV.